A selection of T cell receptor beta chains follows, all from one sample in a study of blood T cell repertoires in COVID-19. Generated by immunoSEQ multiplex PCR, the TCRdb table keeps only in-frame clones and is missing some. The sample shows some 200,000 clones, about four fifths of them seen only once. Material for sequencing was PBMCs or T cells enriched from blood (not recorded which). These receptors were collected from a woman in her 50s who had been exposed to COVID-19. Both conserved end residues are part of each CDR3. D genes are given only for firm matches. The size field is filled for only some rows; it gives once, few, many or a size class.

J gene: TRBJ2-3
clone size: NA
V gene: TRBV10-3
D gene: NA
CDR3 DNA: TGTGCCATCAGGGACAGTAAACTGGATACGCAGTATTTT
CDR3 protein: CAIRDSKLDTQYF

J gene: TRBJ2-1
clone size: NA
V gene: TRBV19
D gene: TRBD1
CDR3 DNA: TGTGCCAGTAGTATAGGACAGGGAAGGAGCAATGAGCAGTTCTTC
CDR3 protein: CASSIGQGRSNEQFF

J gene: TRBJ2-2
clone size: NA
V gene: TRBV6-5
D gene: NA
CDR3 DNA: TGTGCCAGCAGTCCAGTTAGCCTGAACACCGGGGAGCTGTTTTTT
CDR3 protein: CASSPVSLNTGELFF

J gene: TRBJ2-7
clone size: NA
V gene: TRBV19
D gene: TRBD1
CDR3 DNA: TGTGCCAGTGGTCCAGGGGGCTCCTACGAGCAGTACTTC
CDR3 protein: CASGPGGSYEQYF

J gene: TRBJ2-3
clone size: NA
V gene: TRBV20-1
D gene: NA
CDR3 DNA: TGCAGTGCTACAGGGGCAGATACGCAGTATTTT
CDR3 protein: CSATGADTQYF

J gene: TRBJ1-1
clone size: NA
V gene: TRBV13
D gene: NA
CDR3 DNA: TGTGCCAGCAGCGGAGAGGTGGCAGGGGTGAGAAAGACTGAAGCTTTCTTT
CDR3 protein: CASSGEVAGVRKTEAFF

J gene: TRBJ2-4
clone size: NA
V gene: TRBV9
D gene: NA
CDR3 DNA: TGTGCCAGCAGCGTGGATGGGGGGTGGGACATTCAGTACTTC
CDR3 protein: CASSVDGGWDIQYF

J gene: TRBJ2-5
clone size: NA
V gene: TRBV5-4
D gene: NA
CDR3 DNA: TGTGCCAGCAGCTTCGACAGGCGGAGAGAGACCCAGTACTTC
CDR3 protein: CASSFDRRRETQYF

J gene: TRBJ2-1
clone size: NA
V gene: TRBV2
D gene: NA
CDR3 DNA: TGTGCCAGCAGTGAAGAGGGGAGGTCGCACGTTGGGTACAATGAGCAGTTCTTC
CDR3 protein: CASSEEGRSHVGYNEQFF

J gene: TRBJ1-2
clone size: NA
V gene: TRBV3-1/TRBV3-2
D gene: NA
CDR3 DNA: TGTGCCAGCAGCCAAGACCCTGCGCGGGGCTATGGCTACACCTTC
CDR3 protein: CASSQDPARGYGYTF

J gene: TRBJ1-2
clone size: NA
V gene: TRBV19
D gene: TRBD1
CDR3 DNA: TGTGCCAGTAGTAAGGGGACAGGGATAAAAGATGGCTACACCTTC
CDR3 protein: CASSKGTGIKDGYTF

J gene: TRBJ1-3
clone size: NA
V gene: TRBV5-1
D gene: NA
CDR3 DNA: TGCGCCAGCAGCTTTGGAGGGCTCGGAGGAAACACCATATATTTT
CDR3 protein: CASSFGGLGGNTIYF

J gene: TRBJ2-1
clone size: NA
V gene: TRBV5-1
D gene: NA
CDR3 DNA: TGCGCCAGCAGCCCCCGGAGTCGCGGCTCCTACAATGAGCAGTTCTTC
CDR3 protein: CASSPRSRGSYNEQFF

J gene: TRBJ1-1
clone size: few
V gene: TRBV18
D gene: NA
CDR3 DNA: TGTGCCAGCTCACCGGCCAGGGACACTGAAGCTTTCTTT
CDR3 protein: CASSPARDTEAFF

J gene: TRBJ1-1
clone size: NA
V gene: TRBV5-8
D gene: NA
CDR3 DNA: TGTGCCAGCAGCTTCTTCGCCGGGAACACTGAAGCTTTCTTT
CDR3 protein: CASSFFAGNTEAFF

J gene: TRBJ1-1
clone size: NA
V gene: TRBV18
D gene: NA
CDR3 DNA: TGTGCCAGCTCACTCACATCACAGGGTATCATGAACACTGAAGCTTTCTTT
CDR3 protein: CASSLTSQGIMNTEAFF

J gene: TRBJ2-1
clone size: NA
V gene: TRBV5-5
D gene: NA
CDR3 DNA: TGTGCCAGCAGTCCTGACACCTTTGCAGGCTACAATGAGCAGTTCTTC
CDR3 protein: CASSPDTFAGYNEQFF

J gene: TRBJ1-5
clone size: once
V gene: TRBV28
D gene: NA
CDR3 DNA: TGTGCCAGCAGGGGACTCAATCAGCCCCAGCATTTT
CDR3 protein: CASRGLNQPQHF

J gene: TRBJ2-3
clone size: once
V gene: TRBV3-1/TRBV3-2
D gene: TRBD1
CDR3 DNA: TGTGCCAGCAGCCAACGGGACAGGGGAAGCACAGATACGCAGTATTTT
CDR3 protein: CASSQRDRGSTDTQYF

J gene: TRBJ1-5
clone size: NA
V gene: TRBV5-1
D gene: NA
CDR3 DNA: TGCGTCCCGGGGGCCCAGCATTTT
CDR3 protein: CVPGAQHF

J gene: TRBJ1-1
clone size: once
V gene: TRBV11-2
D gene: NA
CDR3 DNA: TGTGCCAGCAGCTTCCAGGTAGCTGAAGCTTTCTTT
CDR3 protein: CASSFQVAEAFF

J gene: TRBJ1-5
clone size: many
V gene: TRBV11-2
D gene: TRBD1
CDR3 DNA: TGTGCCAGCAGCCGGACAGGGATGCAGCCCCAGCATTTT
CDR3 protein: CASSRTGMQPQHF

J gene: TRBJ1-3
clone size: NA
V gene: TRBV5-1
D gene: NA
CDR3 DNA: TGCGCCAGCAGCTTGACAGGGTCCAACACCATATATTTT
CDR3 protein: CASSLTGSNTIYF

J gene: TRBJ2-1
clone size: few
V gene: TRBV5-1
D gene: NA
CDR3 DNA: TGCGCCAGCAGCCCACGCTCGGGGGGCGGCCCATACAATGAGCAGTTCTTC
CDR3 protein: CASSPRSGGGPYNEQFF

J gene: TRBJ1-1
clone size: NA
V gene: TRBV28
D gene: TRBD1
CDR3 DNA: TGTGCCAGCAGTTTAGCGGGACAGGTAGCTTTCTTT
CDR3 protein: CASSLAGQVAFF

J gene: TRBJ1-6
clone size: NA
V gene: TRBV30
D gene: TRBD1
CDR3 DNA: TGTGCCTGGAGTAGGGACAGAACTTCACCCCTCCACTTT
CDR3 protein: CAWSRDRTSPLHF

J gene: TRBJ1-5
clone size: once
V gene: TRBV2
D gene: NA
CDR3 DNA: TGTGCCAGCAGTCCCTACAGGCCTCAGCCCCAGCATTTT
CDR3 protein: CASSPYRPQPQHF

J gene: TRBJ1-1
clone size: NA
V gene: TRBV18
D gene: NA
CDR3 DNA: TGTGCCAGCTCACCTAAGGCAGGAGGTGAAGCTTTCTTT
CDR3 protein: CASSPKAGGEAFF

J gene: TRBJ2-3
clone size: few
V gene: TRBV19
D gene: NA
CDR3 DNA: TGTGCCAGTAGTATTGTTGCCGGGGAAGGCACAGATACGCAGTATTTT
CDR3 protein: CASSIVAGEGTDTQYF

J gene: TRBJ2-7
clone size: few
V gene: TRBV28
D gene: TRBD2
CDR3 DNA: TGTGCCAGCAGTGGACAAGCGGGAGTGAAGCAGTACTTC
CDR3 protein: CASSGQAGVKQYF

J gene: TRBJ2-6
clone size: NA
V gene: TRBV9
D gene: NA
CDR3 DNA: TGTGCCAGCAGCGACGCCACCAGGGGTGCTGGGGCCAACGTCCTGACTTTC
CDR3 protein: CASSDATRGAGANVLTF

J gene: TRBJ1-2
clone size: once
V gene: TRBV7-2
D gene: NA
CDR3 DNA: TGTGCCAGCAGCTTAAGGGGCGGCGGCGGCTACACCTTC
CDR3 protein: CASSLRGGGGYTF

J gene: TRBJ2-2
clone size: NA
V gene: TRBV20-1
D gene: NA
CDR3 DNA: TGCAGTGCTAGTCGTCTAGCTGGCACCGGGGAGCTGTTTTTT
CDR3 protein: CSASRLAGTGELFF

J gene: TRBJ2-1
clone size: NA
V gene: TRBV19
D gene: NA
CDR3 DNA: TGTGCCAGTAGTATAGGGCGGGGGCTCGAGCAGTTCTTC
CDR3 protein: CASSIGRGLEQFF

J gene: TRBJ1-2
clone size: NA
V gene: TRBV30
D gene: NA
CDR3 DNA: TGTGCCTGGAGTGGTAACAGGGTTGGCTACACCTTC
CDR3 protein: CAWSGNRVGYTF

J gene: TRBJ2-3
clone size: NA
V gene: TRBV10-1
D gene: TRBD1
CDR3 DNA: TGCGCCAGCAGTGAGTTTACGACAGGGGGAGTTGGAGATACGCAGTATTTT
CDR3 protein: CASSEFTTGGVGDTQYF

J gene: TRBJ2-3
clone size: NA
V gene: TRBV7-9
D gene: TRBD1
CDR3 DNA: TGTGCCAGCAGCCCACCGACAGGGGAAGCAGATACGCAGTATTTT
CDR3 protein: CASSPPTGEADTQYF

J gene: TRBJ1-4
clone size: NA
V gene: TRBV27
D gene: NA
CDR3 DNA: TGTGCCAGCAGTTTGAGCAGGGGTAATGAAAAACTGTTTTTT
CDR3 protein: CASSLSRGNEKLFF

J gene: TRBJ2-1
clone size: NA
V gene: TRBV6-5
D gene: NA
CDR3 DNA: TGTGCCAGCAGTCGTACAGGGGGGGCCAATGAGCAGTTCTTC
CDR3 protein: CASSRTGGANEQFF

J gene: TRBJ2-7
clone size: NA
V gene: TRBV11-2
D gene: NA
CDR3 DNA: TGTGCCAGCAGCTTAGATGGCCAGTACTACGAGCAGTACTTC
CDR3 protein: CASSLDGQYYEQYF

J gene: TRBJ2-2
clone size: NA
V gene: TRBV10-3
D gene: NA
CDR3 DNA: TGTGCCGCCTCTATAGGGGGAAGCGGGGAGCTGTTTTTT
CDR3 protein: CAASIGGSGELFF

J gene: TRBJ1-2
clone size: NA
V gene: TRBV3-1/TRBV3-2
D gene: NA
CDR3 DNA: TGTGCCAGCAGCCCGCCCGCGGGGTATGGCTACACCTTC
CDR3 protein: CASSPPAGYGYTF

J gene: TRBJ2-6
clone size: NA
V gene: TRBV7-2
D gene: NA
CDR3 DNA: TGTGCCAGCAGCCGGAGCTCTGGGGCCAACGTCCTGACTTTC
CDR3 protein: CASSRSSGANVLTF